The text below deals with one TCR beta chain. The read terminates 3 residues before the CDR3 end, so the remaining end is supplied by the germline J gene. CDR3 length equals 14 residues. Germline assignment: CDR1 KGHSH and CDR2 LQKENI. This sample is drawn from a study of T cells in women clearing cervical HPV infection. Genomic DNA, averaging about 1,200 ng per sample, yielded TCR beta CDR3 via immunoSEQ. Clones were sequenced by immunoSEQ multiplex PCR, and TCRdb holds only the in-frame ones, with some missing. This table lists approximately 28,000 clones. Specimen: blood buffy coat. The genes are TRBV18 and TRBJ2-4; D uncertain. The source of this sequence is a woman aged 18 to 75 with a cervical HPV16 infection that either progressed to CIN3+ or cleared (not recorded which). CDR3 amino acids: CASSPMFDNYGQYF. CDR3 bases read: TGTGCCAGCTCACCAATGTTCGATAACTATGGT.